This TCR beta chain was documented in a study of response to subunit inactivated influenza vaccine. CDR1 is SNHLY, CDR2 FYNNEI, per germline. Trimming removed 7 bases from V and 1 base from J, with 7 bases in between. This CDR3 spans 12 amino acids. One entry per CDR3 protein, called by TCRdb with MiXCR from the RT-PCR reads. The sample comprises approximately 500,000 distinct CDR3 sequences, around 25% of which are singletons, and approximately 3% rests with the top ten. These data are also associated with another study on T cells expressing NK-cell markers. Per that paper: Synthesis of TCR beta cDNA relied on 5'RACE template switching carrying UMIs. Seven HCMV-seropositive donors and one seronegative donor made up the eight sequenced donors. Of the CD8+ T cells in six or seven donors, roughly 1.0-7.5% belonged to dominant NKG2C+ clonotypes.

The origin of this receptor is a man aged 50 to 59 who received an inactivated influenza vaccine. Sequences were derived from CD4+ T cells sorted from PBMCs, sampled 11 to 12 days after vaccination. The V gene is TRBV2, the J gene TRBJ1-1, with no clear D. This CDR3 is CASTNRNTEAFF. Written as DNA, the CDR3 is TGTGCCAGCACGAACCGGAACACTGAAGCTTTCTTT.